This T cell receptor beta chain was identified during a study of T cell repertoires in cytomegalovirus infection. Overall study: Based on public TCR beta signatures, there were indications of CMV infection and of a matching HLA type.

From the reads, TCRdb called clonotypes with MiXCR, one entry per CDR3 protein. Of over 150,000 distinct CDR3 sequences listed, 17% are singletons. General study findings and limits: The ex vivo response was dominated by HLA-C-restricted CMV-specific TCR beta clonotypes. Cumulative public TCR beta family frequency identified CMV carriers with the relevant HLA.

Turning to this clonotype: Its antigen remains unknown.

CDR1 is MDHEN and CDR2 is SYDVKM in the germline V gene. Trimming removed 7 bases at V and 7 bases at J, with 7 bases between. CDR3 length equals 11 residues. Sequencing used CD8+ T cells from PBMCs. This TCR was recovered from a human donor in good health (CMV status not recorded). Some clones in this sample may be carry-over from other donors' samples. The chain is built from TRBV28 and TRBJ2-2, with no clear D. CDR3 nucleotide sequence: TGTGCCAGCATCTGGGGCGGGGAGCTGTTTTTT. Its translation: CASIWGGELFF.